These 19 T cell receptor beta chains originate from one sample sequenced in a study of blood T cell repertoires in COVID-19. The protocol was immunoSEQ multiplex PCR, while the TCRdb copy is restricted to in-frame clones and leaves out a portion. Altogether about 410,000 clones are present, approximately 91% being singletons, with the ten largest covering approximately 1.5%. The sequenced material came from peripheral blood. These TCRs come from a woman in her thirties or forties with COVID-19, enrolled during active disease.

The V call is TRBV29-1, the J call TRBJ2-5, with TRBD2 matching 7 bases. Germline CDR1 reads SQVTM; CDR2 reads ANQGSEA. The CDR3 runs 14 residues. J was trimmed by 4 bases and V by 7 bases; bases with no gene match: 12. This CDR3 is CSGVRATGGETQYF. In nucleotides, the CDR3 is TGCAGCGGTGTGAGGGCTACGGGAGGAGAGACCCAGTACTTC.

This chain uses TRBV10-3 with TRBJ2-3; tentatively, D is TRBD2 (6 bases). This CDR3 region has 15 residues. V lost 4 bases and J lost 0, with 11 bases in between. Germline V gives CDR1 ENHRY, CDR2 SYGVKD. CDR3 DNA sequence: TGTGCCATCAGTGGGGGGGTGACTAGCACAGATACGCAGTATTTT. It encodes CAISGGVTSTDTQYF.

This clone has just a few counts. The genes are TRBV20-1 and TRBJ2-7; D is uncertain. CDR1 and CDR2 from the germline V gene are DFQATT and SNEGSKA (reference sequence). Trimming took off 3 bases at V and 6 bases at J, with 9 bases between the two ends. The CDR3 has 11 residues. CDR3 residues: CSARLPSEQYF. CDR3 coding DNA: TGCAGTGCTAGGCTCCCGAGCGAGCAGTACTTC.

J is TRBJ2-5 and V is TRBV19; possible D gene TRBD1, 5 bases. This CDR3 is built from 12 residues. Deletions cut 5 bases from V and 4 bases from J, with 8 bases between. Germline CDR1 and CDR2: LNHDA and SQIVND (reference sequence). The CDR3 coding sequence is TGTGCCAGTAGTCCTACAGGAGAGACCCAGTACTTC. This encodes CASSPTGETQYF.

The genes are TRBV21-1 and TRBJ2-7; the D call in the table, TRBD2, was not verified against the DNA. TRBV21-1 is reported as a pseudogene. The CDR3 spans 16 residues. The CDR3: CASSKVVWGTLNEQYF. DNA for the CDR3: TGTGCCAGCAGCAAAGTGGTTTGGGGGACTCTCAACGAGCAGTACTTC.

The table lists this clone with a count of one. The chain links TRBV9 to TRBJ1-2; D is perhaps TRBD1 (6 bases). V shed 4 bases and J shed 2 bases, with 21 bases lying between them. The germline V gene has CDR1 SGDLS and CDR2 YYNGEE. The CDR3 contains 17 residues. The chain's CDR3 is CASSPAGGARQNYGYTF. The CDR3 coding sequence is TGTGCCAGCAGCCCCGCTGGGGGGGCCAGGCAAAACTATGGCTACACCTTC.

This clone was found a few times. The chain recombines TRBV4-3 with TRBJ1-5; D not resolved. The CDR3 length is 14 residues. Germline-derived CDR1 and CDR2 are LGHNA and YSLEER. V was clipped by 1 base and J by 5 bases, with 9 bases between them. The CDR3 DNA follows: TGCGCCAGCAGCCAAGGAAGTGGGCATCAGCCCCAGCATTTT. Its protein product is CASSQGSGHQPQHF.

The chain has TRBV28 and TRBJ1-5; perhaps TRBD1 as D (6 bases). The CDR3 is made up of 14 amino acids. Germline loops: CDR1 MDHEN, CDR2 SYDVKM. The V end was cut by 7 bases, the J end by 5 bases, with 15 bases between. The CDR3 DNA follows: TGTGCCAGCATCCCCGGGGGGCCCTATCAGCCCCAGCATTTT. This codes for CASIPGGPYQPQHF.

The chain joins TRBV27 to TRBJ1-2; 7 nucleotides match TRBD1. V was pared by 3 bases and J by 6 bases, with 16 bases of the junction left unmatched. Germline V gives CDR1 MNHEY, CDR2 SMNVEV (reference sequence). The CDR3 is 17 residues long. This chain's CDR3 is CASSFMPPGQGVNGYTF. In nucleotides, the CDR3 is TGTGCCAGCAGTTTCATGCCGCCCGGTCAGGGGGTAAATGGCTACACCTTC.

The genes are TRBV4-3 and TRBJ1-2, with D hard to call. CDR1 is LGHNA and CDR2 is YSLEER in the germline V gene. The CDR3 loop spans 15 amino acids. Trimming took 3 bases from V and 2 from J, leaving 13 bases between them. The chain's CDR3 is CASSQPGYPNYGYTF. CDR3 in DNA: TGCGCCAGCAGCCAGCCCGGGTACCCCAACTATGGCTACACCTTC.

The chain has TRBV7-9 and TRBJ1-1; D is possibly TRBD1 (5 bases). CDR3 size: 18 residues. Per the germline V gene, CDR1 is SEHNR and CDR2 is FQNEAQ (reference sequence). Trimming left V 2 bases short and J 0 bases short, with 19 bases between. The CDR3 nucleotides read TGTGCCAGCAGCTTAATAGGGGTAGAGGAGGGGATGAACACTGAAGCTTTCTTT. It yields the protein CASSLIGVEEGMNTEAFF.

The chain uses TRBV3-1 (or the pseudogene TRBV3-2) and TRBJ2-5, with no clear D. The CDR3 is 14 amino acids. V was shortened by 0 bases and J by 5 bases, with 10 bases between the two germline ends. CDR1 LGHDT and CDR2 YNNKEL come from the germline V gene (reference sequence). The CDR3 sequence is CASSQDPDRETQYF. As DNA, the CDR3 is TGTGCCAGCAGCCAAGATCCTGATCGGGAGACCCAGTACTTC.

The J gene is TRBJ1-2, the V gene TRBV7-2; weak D call: TRBD1 (5 bases). Germline V CDR1 and CDR2: SGHTA, FQGNSA. CDR3 length: 14 residues. V lost 8 bases and J lost 5, with 18 bases in between. The DNA of the CDR3 is TGTGCCAGCGCCGCGGGGCAGCAGTTATATGGCTACACCTTC. The encoded protein is CASAAGQQLYGYTF.

CDR3 loop: CASSPLTRDSGQPQHF. The DNA of the CDR3 is TGCGCCAGCAGCCCCCTCACCAGGGACAGCGGGCAGCCCCAGCATTTT. The J gene is TRBJ1-5, the V gene TRBV5-1, with 7 positions matching TRBD1. V was pared by 4 bases and J by 7 bases, with 14 bases of the junction left unmatched. CDR1 is SGHRS, CDR2 YFSETQ, per germline. The CDR3 length is 16 residues.

The V and J genes are TRBV19 and TRBJ1-5, with 8 positions matching TRBD1. The germline V gene encodes CDR1 LNHDA and CDR2 SQIVND (reference sequence). The CDR3 spans 18 residues. V was clipped by 7 bases and J by 3 bases; unmatched bases: 17. Written as DNA, the CDR3 is TGTGCCAGTATCGAATCATCCGGGACCAGGGGGCACAATCAGCCCCAGCATTTT. Protein product: CASIESSGTRGHNQPQHF.

Worth noting for this clone: The junction does not match germline at one end; this may be a read error. The chain combines TRBV7-2 with TRBJ2-7; 7 bases agree with TRBD2. The CDR3 length is 15 residues. In germline, CDR1 is SGHTA, CDR2 FQGNSA. The CDR3 sequence is CASSLTPGPGGVENF. CDR3 DNA: TGTGCCAGCAGCTTAACGCCGGGACCGGGGGGAGTAGAGAACTTC.

This chain uses TRBV5-6 with TRBJ1-3, with a tentative D call TRBD1 (5 bases). Germline assignment: CDR1 SGHDT and CDR2 YYEEEE. This CDR3 comprises 15 residues. Trimming left V 3 bases short and J 0 bases short, with 10 bases between. CDR3 protein: CASSWRGLSGNTIYF. The CDR3 nucleotides are TGTGCCAGCAGCTGGAGGGGCCTCTCTGGAAACACCATATATTTT.

This chain uses TRBV15 with TRBJ1-4; D is perhaps TRBD1 (6 bases). The germline V gene has CDR1 LNHNV and CDR2 YYDKDF (reference sequence). CDR3 length equals 18 residues. Trimming pared 0 bases from V and 0 bases from J, leaving 14 bases between. Here the CDR3 reads CATSRDWGQGSTNEKLFF. CDR3 bases: TGTGCCACCAGCAGAGATTGGGGACAAGGGTCAACTAATGAAAAACTGTTTTTT.

A note on this clone: One junction end does not reproduce the germline sequence, and a read error may be involved. The CDR3 here is CVSSQEAGDGEQFF. CDR3 coding DNA: TGCGTCAGCAGCCAAGAAGCGGGAGACGGTGAGCAGTTCTTC. This rearrangement joins TRBV4-3 to TRBJ2-1; 8 bases line up with TRBD2. The CDR3 has 14 residues. Germline lookup yields CDR1 LGHNA and CDR2 YSLEER.